This entry lists 30 T cell receptor beta chains sequenced from one sample in a study of PD-L1 blockade in urothelial cancer. TCRdb's copy holds only in-frame clones and misses some; the assay was immunoSEQ multiplex PCR. The table includes some 22,000 clones, around 87% detected once. The sequences come from PBMCs, collected around atezolizumab (anti-PD-L1) treatment. The receptors here all came from an older woman with urothelial cancer.

The chain joins TRBV6-5 to TRBJ1-2, with D perhaps matching TRBD1 (6 bases). Germline V gene sequence: CDR1 MNHEY, CDR2 SVGAGI. V was pared by 5 bases and J by 6 bases, with 16 bases between. The CDR3 spans 14 residues. In DNA form, the CDR3 reads TGTGCCAGCAGTCCCGAACAGGGAAGGAATGGCTACACCTTC. Protein: CASSPEQGRNGYTF.

This chain connects TRBV19 to TRBJ2-1; D perhaps matches TRBD2 (6 bases). The ends were cut back, 7 bases at V and 6 bases at J, with 13 bases in the middle. The CDR3 is made up of 13 amino acids. Germline CDR1 LNHDA, CDR2 SQIVND (reference sequence). This CDR3 is CASNPGTLNEQFF. The CDR3 DNA is TGTGCCAGTAATCCCGGGACTCTCAATGAGCAGTTCTTC.

The chain has TRBV9 and TRBJ2-5, with D uncertain. V was clipped by 4 bases and J by 1 base, with 5 bases between them. CDR1 and CDR2 from the germline V gene are SGDLS and YYNGEE. This CDR3 contains 12 residues. Here the CDR3 reads CASSTSQETQYF. DNA for the CDR3: TGTGCCAGCAGCACATCCCAAGAGACCCAGTACTTC.

The chain links TRBV5-1 to TRBJ1-2; 10 nucleotides align to TRBD1. Germline loops: CDR1 SGHRS, CDR2 YFSETQ. This CDR3 comprises 16 residues. V shed 4 bases, J shed 5 bases, and the junction held 11 bases outside the gene matches. The CDR3 region is CASSAGTGVEGYGYTF. The CDR3 bases are TGCGCCAGCAGCGCGGGGACAGGGGTTGAAGGGTATGGCTACACCTTC.

The CDR3 bases are TGTGCCAGCAGCAACCGAGAATTTAGCGGGAGGGCCTCGGGGTACTTC. Amino acids: CASSNREFSGRASGYF. The chain combines TRBV7-2 with TRBJ2-5; 11 bases are shared with TRBD2. Germline CDR1 is SGHTA and CDR2 is FQGNSA. This CDR3 is built from 16 residues. V shed 5 bases, J shed 13 bases, and the junction held 18 bases outside the gene matches.

This sequence joins TRBV28 and TRBJ1-2, with 12 positions matching TRBD1. V shed 3 bases, J shed 4 bases, and the junction held 6 bases outside the gene matches. The CDR3 length is 16 residues. Germline V gene sequence: CDR1 MDHEN, CDR2 SYDVKM. In DNA, the CDR3 is TGTGCCAGCAGTTTCATTGGGACAGGGGGCAGCTATGGCTACACCTTC. This sequence encodes CASSFIGTGGSYGYTF.

V gene TRBV10-3 combines with J gene TRBJ2-7; D ambiguous. The V gene lost 3 bases and the J gene lost 7 bases, with 10 bases spanning the gap. Germline CDR1 reads ENHRY; CDR2 reads SYGVKD. The CDR3 extends over 12 amino acids. CDR3 loop: CAISENSVEQYF. The CDR3 DNA reads as TGTGCCATCAGTGAAAACTCGGTAGAGCAGTACTTC.

This chain uses TRBV5-1 with TRBJ2-7, with 7 bases that match TRBD2. This CDR3 region has 14 residues. The germline gives CDR1 SGHRS, CDR2 YFSETQ. V dropped 4 bases and J dropped 2; count of bases not matched to a gene: 6. The CDR3 region is CASSGLAATYEQYF. The CDR3 nucleotides are TGCGCCAGCAGCGGCCTAGCGGCCACCTACGAGCAGTACTTC.

The CDR3 nucleotides read TGCAGCGTTGAAGAGGGACAGCGGATAGAAAACTATGGCTACACCTTC. This translates into CSVEEGQRIENYGYTF. The rearrangement links TRBV29-1 to TRBJ1-2, with 7 bases lining up with TRBD1. Trimming removed 0 bases from V and 2 bases from J; junction bases left unmatched: 9. Per germline, CDR1 SQVTM and CDR2 ANQGSEA. The CDR3 runs to 16 residues.

The chain is built from TRBV7-2 and TRBJ2-1; 9 nucleotides match TRBD1. The V gene end was trimmed by 1 base and the J gene end by 4 bases; junction bases not matched to a gene: 8. The CDR3 runs 17 residues. Germline loops: CDR1 SGHTA, CDR2 FQGNSA. Written as DNA, the CDR3 is TGTGCCAGCAGCTTAGAGGTGGGGACAGGGTGGTACAATGAGCAGTTCTTC. It yields the protein CASSLEVGTGWYNEQFF.

This chain uses TRBV11-3 with TRBJ2-1, with TRBD2 matching 9 bases. This CDR3 spans 16 amino acids. The trim removed 3 bases at V and 4 bases at J, leaving 7 bases unmatched. Germline values: CDR1 SGHNT, CDR2 YENEEA. The CDR3 DNA reads TGTGCCAGCAGCTTCTCCGGGACTAGCCCATACAATGAGCAGTTCTTC. It specifies CASSFSGTSPYNEQFF.

This chain links TRBV6-1 with TRBJ2-7; 8 bases are shared with TRBD1. This CDR3 has 14 residues. Germline V lookup: CDR1 MNHNS, CDR2 SASEGT. The V and J ends lost 5 bases and 2 bases, in that order; junction bases with no gene match: 5. The CDR3 here is CASSYTGGPYEQYF. In DNA form, the CDR3 reads TGTGCCAGCAGTTATACAGGGGGACCCTACGAGCAGTACTTC.

The CDR3 spells CASSLSRGYEQYF. In DNA, the CDR3 is TGTGCCAGCAGTTTGTCGAGGGGGTACGAGCAGTACTTC. V is TRBV28 and J is TRBJ2-7, with D possibly being TRBD1 (6 bases). Trimming stripped 3 bases from V and 4 bases from J, with 10 bases between. Germline CDR1 is MDHEN and CDR2 is SYDVKM. This CDR3 is 13 amino acids long.

The chain couples TRBV19 to TRBJ2-7, with a tentative D call TRBD2 (6 bases). Trimming cost V 4 bases and J 2 bases, with 15 bases left between them. The CDR3 has 15 residues. Germline-derived CDR1 and CDR2 are LNHDA and SQIVND (reference sequence). The CDR3 region has the DNA TGTGCCAGTAGTAGGGAATGGGGGGTTCCCTACGAGCAGTACTTC. Translating it yields CASSREWGVPYEQYF.

The table lists this clone with a count of one. The chain recombines TRBV5-6 with TRBJ1-2; D is unclear. V dropped 0 bases and J dropped 2 bases, with 5 bases sitting between them. The CDR3 is 13 residues long. Germline CDR1 is SGHDT and CDR2 is YYEEEE. CDR3 DNA sequence: TGTGCCAGCAGCTTGGTTATAAACTATGGCTACACCTTC. This sequence encodes CASSLVINYGYTF.

This chain links TRBV19 with TRBJ2-1, with 13 bases matching TRBD2. The CDR3 runs 16 residues. V lost 6 bases and J lost 6; bases outside the gene matches: 8. CDR1 and CDR2 from the germline V gene are LNHDA and SQIVND (reference sequence). The CDR3 loop is CASRPLAGGLGNEQFF. DNA of the CDR3: TGTGCCAGTAGGCCACTAGCGGGAGGGCTCGGCAATGAGCAGTTCTTC.

CDR3 DNA: TGCAGCGTGGACGCAGGGTTTGCCAAAAACATTCAGTACTTC. It yields the protein CSVDAGFAKNIQYF. The genes are TRBV29-1 and TRBJ2-4, with D possibly matching TRBD1 (5 bases). The CDR3 has 14 amino acids. Germline values: CDR1 SQVTM, CDR2 ANQGSEA. V lost 6 bases and J 1 base, leaving 13 bases between the germline ends.

The rearrangement uses TRBV2 and TRBJ1-5; D is unclear. Trimming removed 2 bases at V and 1 base at J, with 6 bases between. This CDR3 region has 14 residues. Germline V gene lookup returns CDR1 SNHLY and CDR2 FYNNEI. CDR3 protein: CASSELESNQPQHF. The CDR3 DNA reads as TGTGCCAGCAGTGAACTGGAGAGCAATCAGCCCCAGCATTTT.

The V gene is TRBV5-6, the J gene TRBJ2-7, with 9 bases lining up with TRBD2. V lost 0 bases, J lost 6 bases, and 7 bases stayed unmatched. Germline-derived CDR1 and CDR2 are SGHDT and YYEEEE. This CDR3 spans 15 amino acids. CDR3: CASSLGIAGVGEQYF. DNA for the CDR3: TGTGCCAGCAGCTTGGGTATAGCGGGAGTTGGCGAGCAGTACTTC.

J is TRBJ2-3 and V is TRBV5-1, with D possibly matching TRBD2 (7 bases). CDR3 length: 17 amino acids. The V gene lost 0 bases and the J gene lost 0 bases, with 14 bases spanning the gap. Germline V gene sequence: CDR1 SGHRS, CDR2 YFSETQ. CDR3 sequence: CASSLEGGPRSTDTQYF. CDR3 sequence (DNA): TGCGCCAGCAGCTTGGAGGGGGGGCCCCGTAGCACAGATACGCAGTATTTT.

A few counts support this clone. The chain couples TRBV7-3 to TRBJ1-2; D uncertain. Germline-derived CDR1 and CDR2 are SGHTA and FQGTGA. Trimming removed 3 bases at V and 3 bases at J, with 8 bases between. There are 13 residues in the CDR3. The CDR3 loop reads CASSFDGDYGYTF. The CDR3 coding sequence is TGTGCCAGCAGCTTTGACGGGGACTATGGCTACACCTTC.

The chain uses TRBV7-9 and TRBJ1-1; D is unclear. The CDR3 spans 12 residues. CDR1 is SEHNR and CDR2 is FQNEAQ in the germline V gene (reference sequence). The V end lost 0 bases, the J end lost 5 bases, and 4 bases lay between the germline ends. The CDR3 loop is CASSLAQTEAFF. CDR3 coding DNA: TGTGCCAGCAGCTTAGCGCAGACTGAAGCTTTCTTT.

V and J are TRBV6-6 and TRBJ1-1; the match to TRBD1 covers 9 bases. CDR3 size: 14 residues. The V and J ends lost 4 bases and 6 bases, in that order; junction bases with no gene match: 6. Germline values: CDR1 MNHNY, CDR2 SVGAGI (reference sequence). This chain's CDR3 is CASSWDREFPEAFF. The DNA for the CDR3 is TGTGCCAGCAGTTGGGACAGGGAGTTCCCTGAAGCTTTCTTT.

V gene TRBV19 combines with J gene TRBJ2-1, with 9 bases lining up with TRBD2. The CDR3 runs to 19 residues. Losses at the gene ends were 2 bases for V and 9 bases for J; bases not matched to a gene: 20. CDR1 is LNHDA, CDR2 SQIVND, per germline (reference sequence). The DNA for the CDR3 is TGTGCCAGTAGTATATCTCCCACGTCGCGCGGGAGGGCCTTTTTTGAGCAGTTCTTC. It specifies CASSISPTSRGRAFFEQFF.

In DNA, the CDR3 is TGTGCCAGTAGTACGCGGACTAGCGGGTACGAGCAGTACTTC. It codes for CASSTRTSGYEQYF. V gene TRBV19 combines with J gene TRBJ2-7; 11 bases map to TRBD2. This CDR3 contains 14 residues. With V trimmed by 4 bases and J by 4 bases, 3 bases remained unmatched. The germline V gene encodes CDR1 LNHDA and CDR2 SQIVND (reference sequence).

The V and J genes are TRBV2 and TRBJ2-5; D might be TRBD1 (6 bases). Trimming stripped 9 bases from V and 2 bases from J, with 13 bases between. The CDR3 is 13 residues long. Germline CDR1 reads SNHLY; CDR2 reads FYNNEI. CDR3 amino acids: CASTTGLQETQYF. The CDR3 coding sequence is TGTGCCAGTACGACAGGCTTGCAAGAGACCCAGTACTTC.

This clone has a single count. This chain joins TRBV7-9 and TRBJ2-7; 9 positions agree with TRBD1. J was trimmed by 2 bases and V by 5 bases; bases with no gene match: 7. This CDR3 spans 15 amino acids. Per germline, CDR1 SEHNR and CDR2 FQNEAQ (reference sequence). The CDR3 here is CASSVGQGLPYEQYF. DNA of the CDR3: TGTGCCAGCAGCGTGGGACAGGGACTCCCCTACGAGCAGTACTTC.

This chain links TRBV6-5 with TRBJ1-1; no reliable D call. This CDR3 is 15 amino acids long. Trimming removed 0 bases at V and 1 base at J, with 9 bases between. Looked up from germline, CDR1 is MNHEY and CDR2 is SVGAGI. CDR3 sequence reads: CASSYSPIRNTEAFF. The CDR3 bases are TGTGCCAGCAGTTACTCGCCTATTCGGAACACTGAAGCTTTCTTT.

This chain links TRBV6-5 with TRBJ2-5, with 8 bases fitting TRBD1. The CDR3 covers 14 residues. The germline V gene has CDR1 MNHEY and CDR2 SVGAGI. V was pared by 5 bases and J by 1 base, with 3 bases of the junction left unmatched. The CDR3 is CASSVDRGQETQYF. CDR3 nucleotides: TGTGCCAGCAGTGTAGACAGGGGCCAAGAGACCCAGTACTTC.

V usage is TRBV30 and J usage is TRBJ2-1; possibly TRBD1 for D (6 bases). The V end lost 3 bases, the J end lost 3 bases, and 12 bases lay between the germline ends. The CDR3 is made up of 14 amino acids. Germline CDR1 and CDR2: GTSNPN and SVGIG (reference sequence). CDR3 DNA: TGTGCCTGGAGAACCAGGGGCATCTACAATGAGCAGTTCTTC. This gives the protein CAWRTRGIYNEQFF.